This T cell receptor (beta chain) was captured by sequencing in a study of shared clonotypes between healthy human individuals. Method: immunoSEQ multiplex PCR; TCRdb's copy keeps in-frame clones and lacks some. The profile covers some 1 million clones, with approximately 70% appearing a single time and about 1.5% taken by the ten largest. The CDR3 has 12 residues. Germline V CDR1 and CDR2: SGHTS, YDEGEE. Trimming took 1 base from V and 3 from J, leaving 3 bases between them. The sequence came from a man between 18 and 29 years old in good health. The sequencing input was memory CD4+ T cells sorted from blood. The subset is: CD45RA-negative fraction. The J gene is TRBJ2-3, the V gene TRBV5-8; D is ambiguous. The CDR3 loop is CASSLQTDTQYF. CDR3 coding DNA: TGTGCCAGCAGCTTGCAGACAGATACGCAGTATTTT.